Shown below are 5 T cell receptor beta chains from a single sample sequenced in a study of shared clonotypes between healthy human individuals. This table comes from immunoSEQ multiplex PCR, and its TCRdb copy is limited to in-frame clones, with some not included. The table records over 850,000 clones, around three quarters of them present only once. What was sequenced was memory CD4+ T cells from PBMCs. Documented subset: CD45RA-negative fraction. These receptors came from a man between 18 and 29 years old in good health. Some clones in this sample may be carry-over from other donors' samples.

The chain carries TRBV11-2 and TRBJ2-7; 8 bases map to TRBD1. Germline V gene sequence: CDR1 SGHAT, CDR2 FQNNGV. The CDR3 consists of 15 residues. J lost 5 bases, V lost 5 bases, and 11 bases had no gene match. The CDR3 loop is CASSQNRDRFNEQYF. The CDR3 DNA is TGTGCCAGCAGCCAAAACCGGGACAGGTTCAACGAGCAGTACTTC. Combining the CDR3 with reference TRBV11-2 and TRBJ2-7 gives the whole variable domain EAGVAQSPRYKIIEKRQSVAFWCNPISGHATLYWYQQILGQGPKLLIQFQNNGVVDDSQLPKDRFSAERLKGVDSTLKIQPAKLEDSAVYLCASSQNRDRFNEQYFGPGTRLTVT.

This clone showed up just a few times. Possible read error: a much larger clone is one base away. Other DNA variants within this sample encode the same CDR3. The chain recombines TRBV5-1 with TRBJ2-5; D gene unclear. This CDR3 has 11 residues. Germline assignment: CDR1 SGHRS and CDR2 YFSETQ. V was cut by 0 bases and J by 4 bases, with 1 base left in between. The CDR3 reads CASSLVETQYF. The CDR3, as DNA: TGCGCCAGCAGCTTGGTAGAGACCCAGTACTTC.

This clone was counted a few times. This chain connects TRBV4-1 to TRBJ1-1, with a possible D match to TRBD1 (6 bases). The CDR3 has 15 residues. Germline V gives CDR1 MGHRA, CDR2 YSYEKL. The V gene lost 1 base and the J gene lost 6 bases, with 15 bases spanning the gap. The CDR3 here is CASSQAGQWMPEAFF. DNA for the CDR3: TGCGCCAGCAGCCAAGCCGGACAGTGGATGCCTGAAGCTTTCTTT.

The CDR3 is CASSFTSGASNEQFF. For the CDR3, the DNA is TGTGCCAGCAGCTTCACTAGCGGGGCCTCCAATGAGCAGTTCTTC. This chain joins TRBV7-2 and TRBJ2-1; TRBD2 matches 10 bases. The CDR3 sequence is 15 residues long. Germline-derived CDR1 and CDR2 are SGHTA and FQGNSA. The junction had 5 bases not matched to a gene; V was cut back by 3 bases and J by 6 bases.

The rearrangement joins TRBV5-1 to TRBJ1-1; unclear D gene. V lost 0 bases, J lost 1 base, and 10 bases lay in between. Germline V gene data show CDR1 as SGHRS and CDR2 as YFSETQ. The CDR3 consists of 15 residues. CDR3 DNA: TGCGCCAGCAGCTTGGGTTTTGGGGAGAACACTGAAGCTTTCTTT. Residues: CASSLGFGENTEAFF.